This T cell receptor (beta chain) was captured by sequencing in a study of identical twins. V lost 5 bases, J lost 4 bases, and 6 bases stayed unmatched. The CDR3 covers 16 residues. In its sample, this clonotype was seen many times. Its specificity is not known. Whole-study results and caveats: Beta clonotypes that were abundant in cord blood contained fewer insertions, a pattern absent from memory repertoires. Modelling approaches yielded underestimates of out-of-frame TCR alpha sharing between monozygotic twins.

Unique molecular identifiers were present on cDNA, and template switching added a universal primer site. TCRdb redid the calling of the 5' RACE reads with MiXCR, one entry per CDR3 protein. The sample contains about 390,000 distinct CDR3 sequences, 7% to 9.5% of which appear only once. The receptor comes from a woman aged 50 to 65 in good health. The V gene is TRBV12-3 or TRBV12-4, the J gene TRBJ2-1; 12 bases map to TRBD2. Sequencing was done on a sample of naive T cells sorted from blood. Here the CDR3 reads CASSISSGRAYNEQFF. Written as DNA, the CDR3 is TGTGCCAGCAGTATATCTAGCGGGAGGGCGTACAATGAGCAGTTCTTC.